These T cell receptor beta chains were read from a single sample in a study of long-term antiretroviral therapy in people with HIV. The method was immunoSEQ multiplex PCR; TCRdb's version includes in-frame clones alone and lacks a portion of them. The table has tens of thousands of clones, approximately 81% seen once. Here the sequenced sample was unsorted PBMCs, taken at the start of antiretroviral therapy. The source is a man aged 45 to 65 with HIV. The CDR3 runs from the conserved cysteine through the conserved F or W. Fields, in order: J gene, D gene, clone size, V gene, CDR3 protein, CDR3 DNA. A D gene is named only where the DNA matches it firmly. Clone sizes are given selectively: once, few, many, or a class where the clone is expanded.

>TRBJ2-7|.|.|TRBV29-1
CSVRDIRYEQYF
TGCAGCGTCAGGGACATAAGGTACGAGCAGTACTTC
>TRBJ2-1|TRBD2|once|TRBV11-3
CASSLEGLPYNEQFF
TGTGCCAGCTCCCTCGAGGGACTACCTTACAATGAGCAGTTCTTC
>TRBJ1-2|TRBD1|once|TRBV9
CASKLRKQGAVGYTF
TGTGCCAGCAAACTCCGGAAACAGGGGGCCGTTGGCTACACCTTC
>TRBJ1-1|.|few|TRBV7-2
CASSPGRRTEAFF
TGTGCCAGCAGCCCGGGACGGAGGACTGAAGCTTTCTTT
>TRBJ2-7|.|.|TRBV28
CASSPLLSSYEQYF
TGTGCCAGCAGCCCGCTTTTGAGCTCCTACGAGCAGTACTTC
>TRBJ2-2|TRBD1|.|TRBV5-1
CASSLGTGFAAGELFF
TGCGCCAGCAGCTTGGGGACAGGGTTCGCCGCCGGGGAGCTGTTTTTT
>TRBJ2-7|.|.|TRBV21-1
CASTEASGGLYEQYF
TGTGCCAGCACTGAGGCTAGCGGGGGCCTCTACGAGCAGTACTTC
>TRBJ1-2|TRBD1|.|TRBV28
CASSFGGQGYPAYGYTF
TGTGCCAGCAGTTTTGGGGGACAGGGGTATCCGGCCTATGGCTACACCTTC
>TRBJ1-1|.|.|TRBV12-5
CASGLAAGDAEAFF
TGTGCTAGTGGTTTGGCCGCAGGGGACGCTGAAGCTTTCTTT
>TRBJ1-5|.|.|TRBV5-5
CASSWEQGRQPQHF
TGTGCCAGCAGCTGGGAACAGGGTCGTCAGCCCCAGCATTTT
>TRBJ2-7|.|.|TRBV6-1
CASSEVASSYEQYF
TGTGCCAGCAGTGAAGTGGCTAGCTCCTACGAGCAGTACTTC
>TRBJ1-1|.|.|TRBV7-9
CASSPRDMNTEAFF
TGTGCCAGCAGTCCAAGGGACATGAACACTGAAGCTTTCTTT
>TRBJ2-7|.|.|TRBV7-2
CASSLGLAGSYEQYF
TGTGCCAGCAGCTTAGGCCTGGCAGGATCCTACGAGCAGTACTTC
>TRBJ2-3|TRBD1|.|TRBV28
CASRTQGALLRDTQYF
TGTGCCAGTAGAACCCAGGGGGCGCTCTTAAGAGATACGCAGTATTTT
>TRBJ1-5|.|.|TRBV6-6
CASSYSNRRGNQPQHF
TGTGCCAGCAGTTACTCGAACAGACGCGGCAATCAGCCCCAGCATTTT
>TRBJ1-1|.|once|TRBV28
CASSSGNTEAFF
TGTGCCAGCAGTTCGGGGAACACTGAAGCTTTCTTT
>TRBJ2-7|.|.|TRBV27
CASQLLGRWYF
TGTGCCAGTCAGCTGCTGGGCCGGTGGTACTTC
>TRBJ1-2|.|.|TRBV2
CASSVKGFGYGYTF
TGTGCCAGCAGTGTTAAGGGGTTTGGCTATGGCTACACCTTC
>TRBJ1-3|.|.|TRBV5-4
CASSLGGKGNTIYF
TGTGCCAGCAGTCTCGGGGGGAAAGGAAACACCATATATTTT
>TRBJ1-2|.|.|TRBV7-2
CASSWGRGAYGYTF
TGTGCCAGCAGCTGGGGGCGGGGGGCCTATGGCTACACCTTC
>TRBJ2-3|.|.|TRBV5-1
CASSLGSQDTQYF
TGCGCCAGCAGCTTGGGGTCGCAAGATACGCAGTATTTT
>TRBJ2-2|.|.|TRBV7-3
CASSSVGNTGELFF
TGTGCCAGCAGCTCCGTAGGGAATACCGGGGAGCTGTTTTTT
>TRBJ1-1|TRBD1|.|TRBV18
CASSLTGTGNTEAFF
TGTGCCAGCTCATTAACCGGGACAGGGAACACTGAAGCTTTCTTT
>TRBJ1-1|.|.|TRBV19
CASTSFRGEAFF
TGTGCCAGCACGTCATTCAGGGGTGAAGCTTTCTTT
>TRBJ2-3|.|.|TRBV7-2
CASSPRLQDTQYF
TGTGCCAGCAGCCCAAGACTTCAAGATACGCAGTATTTT
>TRBJ1-2|.|.|TRBV5-7
CASSLGGGLIHTF
TGTGCCAGCAGCTTGGGGGGGGGACTCATCCACACCTTC
>TRBJ1-4|.|.|TRBV28
CASSTPGGDNEKLFF
TGTGCCAGCAGCACGCCGGGAGGGGATAATGAAAAACTGTTTTTT
>TRBJ1-5|.|.|TRBV21-1
CASSKFRRQPQHF
TGTGCCAGCAGCAAATTTCGGCGGCAGCCCCAGCATTTT